This TCR beta chain appears in the sequencing data of a study of blood T cell repertoires in COVID-19. For the study at large: Material from acute and convalescent COVID-19 was sourced from the United States, Italy and Spain.

The data were produced by immunoSEQ multiplex PCR, yet TCRdb's version contains in-frame clones alone and is incomplete. This sample has 250,000 or so clones; approximately 91% occur once, and the top ten carry less than 3%. The receptor was isolated from a woman aged 60-70 years with acute or convalescent COVID-19. Sequenced sample: peripheral blood.

The DNA for the CDR3 is TGTGCCAGCTCACCACGGGACTATAGCAATCAGCCCCAGCATTTT. Protein product: CASSPRDYSNQPQHF. V usage is TRBV18 and J usage is TRBJ1-5; TRBD1 might be the D (5 bases). The CDR3 is 15 residues long. Germline-derived CDR1 and CDR2 are KGHSH and LQKENI. V lost 1 base and J 0 bases, leaving 7 bases between the germline ends.